This is a list of T cell receptor beta chains from one sample in a study of blood T cell repertoires in COVID-19. The repertoire was sequenced with immunoSEQ multiplex PCR; TCRdb's copy has only in-frame clones and lacks some. The repertoire holds roughly 150,000 clones, with 88% as singletons. The sequenced material came from peripheral blood. These receptors came from a man aged 50 to 60 who had recovered from COVID-19. Both conserved end residues are part of each CDR3. The order of the fields is D gene, V gene, clone size, J gene, CDR3 DNA, CDR3 protein. D genes are given only for firm matches. Rows give clone size only sometimes, using once, few, many, or a class for an expanded clone.

d_call: NA
v_call: TRBV6-5
clone_size: few
j_call: TRBJ2-7
cdr3_nt: TGTGCCAGCATGACGGACGGAGACAGGTCCGCCGAGCAGTACTTC
cdr3_aa: CASMTDGDRSAEQYF

d_call: NA
v_call: TRBV28
clone_size: few
j_call: TRBJ1-6
cdr3_nt: TGTGCCAGCAGTTTAGGCGGGTCGGGTTCACCCCTCCACTTT
cdr3_aa: CASSLGGSGSPLHF

d_call: TRBD2
v_call: TRBV27
clone_size: NA
j_call: TRBJ2-7
cdr3_nt: TGTGCCAGCAGCATCAATAGCGGGGGGGCGGGAGAGCAGTACTTC
cdr3_aa: CASSINSGGAGEQYF

d_call: TRBD1
v_call: TRBV10-1
clone_size: NA
j_call: TRBJ2-7
cdr3_nt: TGCGCCAGCAGCCAGGGGGCCTACGAGCAGTACTTC
cdr3_aa: CASSQGAYEQYF

d_call: TRBD1
v_call: TRBV19
clone_size: NA
j_call: TRBJ1-5
cdr3_nt: TGTGCCAGTAGGAAGACAGGGGATAGCAATCAGCCCCAGCATTTT
cdr3_aa: CASRKTGDSNQPQHF

d_call: NA
v_call: TRBV7-2
clone_size: NA
j_call: TRBJ2-1
cdr3_nt: TGTGCCAGCAGCCTTGGTAGCAATGAGCAGTTCTTC
cdr3_aa: CASSLGSNEQFF

d_call: TRBD2
v_call: TRBV7-2
clone_size: NA
j_call: TRBJ2-1
cdr3_nt: TGTGCCAGCAGCCGGTTTACTAGCGGGGGCTCCTACAATGAGCAGTTCTTC
cdr3_aa: CASSRFTSGGSYNEQFF

d_call: NA
v_call: TRBV6-2/TRBV6-3
clone_size: NA
j_call: TRBJ2-7
cdr3_nt: TGTGCCAGCAGTCCCGCCTACGAGCAGTACTTC
cdr3_aa: CASSPAYEQYF

d_call: TRBD1
v_call: TRBV27
clone_size: once
j_call: TRBJ1-5
cdr3_nt: TGTGCCAGCAGTTTAGGGACAGGGGAAGACCAGCCCCAGCATTTT
cdr3_aa: CASSLGTGEDQPQHF

d_call: TRBD2
v_call: TRBV7-7
clone_size: once
j_call: TRBJ2-3
cdr3_nt: TGTGCCAGCAGCTTCGGACTAGCGGCCACAGATACGCAGTATTTT
cdr3_aa: CASSFGLAATDTQYF

d_call: TRBD2
v_call: TRBV6-6
clone_size: NA
j_call: TRBJ2-2
cdr3_nt: TGTGCCAGCGGCCCCCTCACTAGCGACTACACCGGGGAGCTGTTTTTT
cdr3_aa: CASGPLTSDYTGELFF

d_call: NA
v_call: TRBV18
clone_size: NA
j_call: TRBJ1-5
cdr3_nt: TGTGCCAGCTCACCACAACCGGGCGGGAATCAGCCCCAGCATTTT
cdr3_aa: CASSPQPGGNQPQHF

d_call: NA
v_call: TRBV19
clone_size: NA
j_call: TRBJ1-5
cdr3_nt: TGTGCCATTTCGGACACGCTAAATCAGCCCCAGCATTTT
cdr3_aa: CAISDTLNQPQHF

d_call: NA
v_call: TRBV15
clone_size: once
j_call: TRBJ1-2
cdr3_nt: TGTGCCACCAGCTTCAGAGATAACACCCCGACTTATGGCTACACCTTC
cdr3_aa: CATSFRDNTPTYGYTF

d_call: TRBD1
v_call: TRBV27
clone_size: NA
j_call: TRBJ2-7
cdr3_nt: TGTGCCAGCAGGACAGGGACCTACGAGCAGTACTTC
cdr3_aa: CASRTGTYEQYF

d_call: NA
v_call: TRBV5-5
clone_size: once
j_call: TRBJ2-2
cdr3_nt: TGTGCCAGCAGCCTCACTTACAGAAGTGGGCCCACCGGGGAGCTGTTTTTT
cdr3_aa: CASSLTYRSGPTGELFF

d_call: TRBD2
v_call: TRBV20-1
clone_size: NA
j_call: TRBJ2-1
cdr3_nt: TGCAGTGCTAGTGGCGCGGGAGGGGATGAGCAGTTCTTC
cdr3_aa: CSASGAGGDEQFF

d_call: NA
v_call: TRBV7-2
clone_size: NA
j_call: TRBJ1-1
cdr3_nt: TGTGCCAGCAGCCCCCGACAGGTGACCTTGAACACTGAAGCTTTCTTT
cdr3_aa: CASSPRQVTLNTEAFF

d_call: TRBD1
v_call: TRBV6-5
clone_size: NA
j_call: TRBJ2-7
cdr3_nt: TGTGCCAGCAGGACAGGGGGAGCTTTTGATCACGAGCAGTACTTC
cdr3_aa: CASRTGGAFDHEQYF

d_call: NA
v_call: TRBV3-1/TRBV3-2
clone_size: NA
j_call: TRBJ1-2
cdr3_nt: TGTGCCAGCAGCGGTGGACAGACCTATGGCTACACCTTC
cdr3_aa: CASSGGQTYGYTF